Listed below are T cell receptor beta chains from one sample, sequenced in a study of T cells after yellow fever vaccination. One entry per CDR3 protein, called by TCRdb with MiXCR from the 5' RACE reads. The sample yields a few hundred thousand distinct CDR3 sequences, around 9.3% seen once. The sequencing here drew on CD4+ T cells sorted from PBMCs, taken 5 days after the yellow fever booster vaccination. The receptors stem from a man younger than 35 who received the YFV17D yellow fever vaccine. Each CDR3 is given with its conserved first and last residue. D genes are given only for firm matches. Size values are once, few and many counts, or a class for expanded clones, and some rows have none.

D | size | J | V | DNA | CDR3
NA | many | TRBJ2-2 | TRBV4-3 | TGCGCCAGCAGCCAAGTGGGCAGCCCAACGAACACCGGGGAGCTGTTTTTT | CASSQVGSPTNTGELFF
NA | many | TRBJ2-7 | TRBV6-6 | TGTGCCAGCAGTTACTCGGTTGCTGGACAGCGCGGGGATCAATACGAGCAGTACTTC | CASSYSVAGQRGDQYEQYF
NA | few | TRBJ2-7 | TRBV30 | TGTGCCTGGAGTGAGTTAGGGACCCTCCAGCAGTACTTC | CAWSELGTLQQYF
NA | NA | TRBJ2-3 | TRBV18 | TGTGCCAGCTCACGGACAGCTCCAGGGGATACGCAGTATTTT | CASSRTAPGDTQYF
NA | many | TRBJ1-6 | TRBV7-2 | TGTGCCAGCAGCCCCCATATGTTGAGCTCCTATAATTCACCCCTCCACTTT | CASSPHMLSSYNSPLHF
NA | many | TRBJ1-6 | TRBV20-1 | TGCAGTGCTACGTCAGGGAGGAATTCACCCCTCCACTTT | CSATSGRNSPLHF
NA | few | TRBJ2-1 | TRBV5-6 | TGTGCCAGCAGCTTGGGGCGGGTCGGGGTAAATGAGCAGTTCTTC | CASSLGRVGVNEQFF
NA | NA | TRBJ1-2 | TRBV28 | TGTGCCAGCAGCTTAGTCGACAGGAGGGACTATGGCTACACCTTC | CASSLVDRRDYGYTF
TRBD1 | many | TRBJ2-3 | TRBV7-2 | TGTGCCAGCAGCCGCGACAGGGGCTCAGATACGCAGTATTTT | CASSRDRGSDTQYF
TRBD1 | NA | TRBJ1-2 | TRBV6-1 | TGTGCCAGCAGTTGGACAGGGGGCGCGGATGGCTACACCTTC | CASSWTGGADGYTF
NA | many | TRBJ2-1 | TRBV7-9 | TGTGCCAGCAGCTTATGGTCCCGGTCGGGGATCTACAATGAGCAGTTCTTC | CASSLWSRSGIYNEQFF
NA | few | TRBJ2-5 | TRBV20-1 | TGCAGTGCTAGAGATGGGGCCCAACAAGAGACCCAGTACTTC | CSARDGAQQETQYF
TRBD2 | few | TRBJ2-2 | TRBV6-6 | TGTGCCAGCCGGACTAGCGGCACCGGGGAGCTGTTTTTT | CASRTSGTGELFF
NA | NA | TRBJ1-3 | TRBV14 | TGTGCCAGCAGCCCTCGACAGATCTCTGGAAACACCATATATTTT | CASSPRQISGNTIYF
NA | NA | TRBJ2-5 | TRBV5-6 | TGTGCCAGCAGCTTGGTGAGGGTTCAAGAGACCCAGTACTTC | CASSLVRVQETQYF
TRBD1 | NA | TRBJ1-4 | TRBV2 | TGTGCCAGCGGCGCAGGGGGCGGAGACGAAAAACTGTTTTTT | CASGAGGGDEKLFF
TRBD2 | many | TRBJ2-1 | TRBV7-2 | TGTGCCAGCAGCCGCGGGGGGAACGACAATGAGCAGTTCTTC | CASSRGGNDNEQFF
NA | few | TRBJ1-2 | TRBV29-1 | TGCAGCGCTTGGGAGGCCTATGGCTACACCTTC | CSAWEAYGYTF
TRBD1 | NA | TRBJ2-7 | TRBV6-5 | TGTGCCAGCACCCGAGGGGGGACAGGGCTTTACGAGCAGTACTTC | CASTRGGTGLYEQYF
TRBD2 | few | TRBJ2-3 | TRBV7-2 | TGTGCCAGCAGCCTCGGGGGGGGTGGGATCACAGATACGCAGTATTTT | CASSLGGGGITDTQYF
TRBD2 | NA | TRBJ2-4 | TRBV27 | TGTGCCAGCAGTTTATGGGGGGGAAACATTCAGTACTTC | CASSLWGGNIQYF
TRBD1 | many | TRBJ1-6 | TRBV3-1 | TGTGCCAGCAGCCAATACAGGGGGCTAAATAATTCACCCCTCCACTTT | CASSQYRGLNNSPLHF
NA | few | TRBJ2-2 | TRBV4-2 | TGTGCCAGCAGCCAACCCTCGGGTGGGGAGCTGTTTTTT | CASSQPSGGELFF
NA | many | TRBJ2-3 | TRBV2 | TGTGCCAGCTGCTCGGGGGCGGATACGCAGTATTTT | CASCSGADTQYF
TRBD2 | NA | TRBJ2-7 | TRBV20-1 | TGCAGTGCGCCAGCTAGCGGGGGGGCCTACGAGCAGTACTTC | CSAPASGGAYEQYF
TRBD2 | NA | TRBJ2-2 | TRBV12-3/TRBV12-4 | TGTGCCACCTCGGGGGGACTTTACACCGGGGAGCTGTTTTTT | CATSGGLYTGELFF
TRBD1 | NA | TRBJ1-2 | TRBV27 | TGTGCCAGCAGGCCCCGACCGGGACAGGGGGCCTATGGCTACACCTTC | CASRPRPGQGAYGYTF
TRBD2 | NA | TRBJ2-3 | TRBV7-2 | TGTGCCAGCAGCCCTACTAGCGGGGGAAGAGATACGCAGTATTTT | CASSPTSGGRDTQYF
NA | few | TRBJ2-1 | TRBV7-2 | TGTGCCAGCAGCCCTGGGGTCAATGAGCAGTTCTTC | CASSPGVNEQFF
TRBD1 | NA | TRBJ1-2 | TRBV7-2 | TGTGCCAGCAGCAAGGAGGAGGGGGCGGGTGGCTACACCTTC | CASSKEEGAGGYTF
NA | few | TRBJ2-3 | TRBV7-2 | TGTGCCAGCAGCTTACCCGGACTAATTTCGTATTTT | CASSLPGLISYF
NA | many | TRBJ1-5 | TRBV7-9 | TGTGCCAGCAGCTTAGCTTCAGGATATCAGCCCCAGCATTTT | CASSLASGYQPQHF
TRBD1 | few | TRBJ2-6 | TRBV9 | TGTGCCAGCAGCGAACGACAGGGGGCCGGGGCCAACGTCCTGACTTTC | CASSERQGAGANVLTF
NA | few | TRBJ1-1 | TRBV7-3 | TGTGCCAGCAGGGATTCGGACGGGAGGAACACTGAAGCTTTCTTT | CASRDSDGRNTEAFF
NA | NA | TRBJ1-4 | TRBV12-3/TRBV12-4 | TGTGCCAGCAGTTTGGGAGATGAAAAACTGTTTTTT | CASSLGDEKLFF
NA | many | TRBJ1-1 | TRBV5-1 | TGCGCCAGCAGCGCGGGACCGCGGAACACTGAAGCTTTCTTT | CASSAGPRNTEAFF
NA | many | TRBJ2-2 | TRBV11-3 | TGTGCCAGCAGCTTGGGGAGTTTCGTTGGCACCGGGGAGCTGTTTTTT | CASSLGSFVGTGELFF
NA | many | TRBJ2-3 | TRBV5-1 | TGCGCCAGCAGCTCCCCGGAACGCACAGATACGCAGTATTTT | CASSSPERTDTQYF
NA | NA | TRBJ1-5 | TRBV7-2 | TGTGCCAGCAGCTTAAGGTCCGGGGGCGGCAATCAGCCCCAGCATTTT | CASSLRSGGGNQPQHF
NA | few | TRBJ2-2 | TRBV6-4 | TGTGCCAGCAAGCCGGGTCCTAACACCGGGGAGCTGTTTTTT | CASKPGPNTGELFF
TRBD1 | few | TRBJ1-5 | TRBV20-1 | TGCAGTGCCCTCTTTAGGACAGGGATGGATCAGCCCCAGCATTTT | CSALFRTGMDQPQHF
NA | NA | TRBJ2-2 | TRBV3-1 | TGTGCCAGCAGGTTGCGGAACACCGGGGAGCTGTTTTTT | CASRLRNTGELFF
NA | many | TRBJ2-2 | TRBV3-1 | TGTGCCAGCAGCCAAGGGAGGTCGGGCGGGGAGCTGTTTTTT | CASSQGRSGGELFF
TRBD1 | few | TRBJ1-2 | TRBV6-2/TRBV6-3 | TGTGCCAGCAACGACCTCCCGGGACAGGGACTCTATGGCTACACCTTC | CASNDLPGQGLYGYTF
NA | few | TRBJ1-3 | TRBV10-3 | TGTGCCATCAGTGAGTTGAAGACAGGCCAGAGAAACACCATATATTTT | CAISELKTGQRNTIYF
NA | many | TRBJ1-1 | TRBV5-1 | TGCGCCAGCAGCTCCCAGGGAGGTGGGACTGAAGCTTTCTTT | CASSSQGGGTEAFF
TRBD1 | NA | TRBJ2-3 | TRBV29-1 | TGCAGCGTGGGACAGGCGACTAGCACAGATACGCAGTATTTT | CSVGQATSTDTQYF
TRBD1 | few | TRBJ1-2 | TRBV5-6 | TGTGCCAGCACCCAAACCGGCGGGACAGGGGCGATGGAGTTTGGCTACACCTTC | CASTQTGGTGAMEFGYTF
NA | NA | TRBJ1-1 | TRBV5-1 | TGCGCCAGCAGCGCAGGGACGGAGAACACTGAAGCTTTCTTT | CASSAGTENTEAFF
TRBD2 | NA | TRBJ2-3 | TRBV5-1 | TGCGCCAGCAGCTTGTTTCCTAGCGGGACCACAGATACGCAGTATTTT | CASSLFPSGTTDTQYF
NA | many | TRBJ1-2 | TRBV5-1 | TGCGCCAGCAGCTTCGAGGGCAACTATGGCTACACCTTC | CASSFEGNYGYTF
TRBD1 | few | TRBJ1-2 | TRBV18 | TGTGCCAGCTCACCCTGGACAGGGGAGATTGAGGGCTACACCTTC | CASSPWTGEIEGYTF
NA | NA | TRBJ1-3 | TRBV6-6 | TGTGCCAGCAGTTACAGGTCCTCTGGAAACACCATATATTTT | CASSYRSSGNTIYF
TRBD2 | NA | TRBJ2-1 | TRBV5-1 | TGCGCCAGCAGCTTGGGTGGGGAGGGAGTCGAGCAGTTCTTC | CASSLGGEGVEQFF
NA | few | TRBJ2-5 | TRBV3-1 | TGTGCCAGCAGTGAAACGGAGACCCAGTACTTC | CASSETETQYF
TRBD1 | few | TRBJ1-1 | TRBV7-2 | TGTGCCAGCAGCACGAAGACAGGGTTCACTGAAGCTTTCTTT | CASSTKTGFTEAFF
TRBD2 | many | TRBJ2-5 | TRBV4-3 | TGCGCCAGCAGCCAAGGTTTGGGACTAGCGGGGGAAGAGACCCAGTACTTC | CASSQGLGLAGEETQYF
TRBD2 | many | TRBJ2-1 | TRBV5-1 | TGCGCCAGCAGCTTCCAGCGGGGGGGCGATGAGCAGTTCTTC | CASSFQRGGDEQFF
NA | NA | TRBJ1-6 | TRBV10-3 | TGTGCCATCAGTGAAGGAAGACGGGGTTTATCCTATAATTCACCCCTCCACTTT | CAISEGRRGLSYNSPLHF